This T cell receptor (beta chain) was recovered during a study of shared clonotypes between healthy human individuals. Study as a whole: Three plates were used per donor for CD4 naive, three for CD4 memory, two for CD8 naive and one for CD8 memory.

This clone was detected once. The antigen remains undetermined. Everyone who donated was a Caucasian adult who lived in Nashville, Tennessee. Germline V gene lookup returns CDR1 LNHNV and CDR2 YYDKDF (reference sequence). This CDR3 contains 17 residues. The germline V and J ends were trimmed by 4 bases and 5 bases, with 21 bases remaining between them. Whole-study results and caveats: Shared across four donors were around 5% of the naive CD4 clonotypes.

Several immunoSEQ 96-well plates shared each subset's DNA, each plate a replicate. Clones were read by immunoSEQ multiplex PCR, and TCRdb kept only the in-frame ones, dropping some. The sample includes around 1.5 million clones, 95% to 99% of them seen just once. The sequence came from a man between 25 and 39 years old in good health. Sequencing was carried out using naive CD4+ T cells sorted from blood. As for subset: CD45RA+ positively selected. This chain joins TRBV15 and TRBJ2-1, with D perhaps given as TRBD1 or TRBD2 (5 bases each). The CDR3 DNA is TGTGCCACCAGCACCAACCTCGACCGGGACCACGACAATGAGCAGTTCTTC. The encoded protein is CATSTNLDRDHDNEQFF.